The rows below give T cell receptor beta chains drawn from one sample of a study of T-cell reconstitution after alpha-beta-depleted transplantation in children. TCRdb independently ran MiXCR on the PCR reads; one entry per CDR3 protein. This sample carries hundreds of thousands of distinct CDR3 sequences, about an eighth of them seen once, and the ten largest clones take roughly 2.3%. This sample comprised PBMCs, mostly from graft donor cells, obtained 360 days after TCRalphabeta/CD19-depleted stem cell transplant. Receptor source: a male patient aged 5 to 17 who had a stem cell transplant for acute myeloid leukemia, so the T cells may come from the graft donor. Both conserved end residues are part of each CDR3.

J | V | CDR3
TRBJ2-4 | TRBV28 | CASSTPKQGIKNIQYF
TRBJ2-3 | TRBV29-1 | CSVEGPSGSSDTQYF
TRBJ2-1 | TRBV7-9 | CASSLNVGRTYNEQFF
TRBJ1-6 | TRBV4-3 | CASSHQEGGLGSPLHF
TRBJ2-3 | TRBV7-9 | CASSAPTGSTWADTQYF
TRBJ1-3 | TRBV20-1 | CSARESPENGNTIYF
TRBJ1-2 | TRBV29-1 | CSGWGGTGSLYGYTF
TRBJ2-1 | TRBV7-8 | CASSQGDLAGWEQFF
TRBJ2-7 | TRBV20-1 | CSAPRWGGGYEQYF
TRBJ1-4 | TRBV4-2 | CASSQDLTGGADEKLFF
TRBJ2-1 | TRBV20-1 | CSAPGGMGTNNNEQFF
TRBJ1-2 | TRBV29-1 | CSVEGKGYGYTF
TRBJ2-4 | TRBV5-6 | CASSTGPLAKNIQYF
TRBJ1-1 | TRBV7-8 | CASSGGFNEAFF
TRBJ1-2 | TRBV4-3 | CASSQVVAAYGYTF
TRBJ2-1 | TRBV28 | CAIRPALVEHPDNEQFF
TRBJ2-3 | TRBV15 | CATSRGQNVADTQYF
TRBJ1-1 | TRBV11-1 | CASSSGLGPLGPGAEAFF
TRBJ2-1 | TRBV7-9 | CASSSGPGQSLEQFF
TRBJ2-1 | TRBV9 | CASSPPAGGNNEQFF
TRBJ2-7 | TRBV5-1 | CASSLARLAGYEQYF
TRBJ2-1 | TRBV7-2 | CASSLVAGLYNEQFF
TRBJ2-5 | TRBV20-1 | CSAKRAATETQYF
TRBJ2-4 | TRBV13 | CASSYDRDRGTIQYF
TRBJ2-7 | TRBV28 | CASSLCIARAWAYEQYF
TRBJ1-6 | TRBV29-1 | CSVPPRPDSPLHF
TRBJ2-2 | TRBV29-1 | CSHRGPTGELFF
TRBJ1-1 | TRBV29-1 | CSVGIEKTEAFF
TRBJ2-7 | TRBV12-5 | CASGLVEGGEQYF
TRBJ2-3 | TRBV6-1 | CASSEALRSGPWATDTQYF
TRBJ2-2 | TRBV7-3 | CASSLMKGTGELFF
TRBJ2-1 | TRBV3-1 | CASRLAFSSYNEQFF
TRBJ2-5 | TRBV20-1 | CSAYQETQYF
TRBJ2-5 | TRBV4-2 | CASSQPDGTSEETQYF
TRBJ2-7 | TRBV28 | CASSPLRQGGYRHEQYF
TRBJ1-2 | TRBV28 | CASSLGLGQNYGYTF
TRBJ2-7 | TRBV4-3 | CASSQDPAGGLSEQYF
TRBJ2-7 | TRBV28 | CASSLMEGQYF
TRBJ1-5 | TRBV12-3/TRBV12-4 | CASSPTDSPIQHF
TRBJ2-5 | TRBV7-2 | CASSSRTGRTETQYF
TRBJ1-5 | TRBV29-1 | CSVVLAPPVGYSNQPQHF
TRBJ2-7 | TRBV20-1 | CSALRLAGAQYF
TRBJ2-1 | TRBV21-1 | CASSKRAELAGVYNEQFF
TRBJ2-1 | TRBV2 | CASSEGRGLAVNEQFF
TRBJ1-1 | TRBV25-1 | CASSEGRGSEAFF
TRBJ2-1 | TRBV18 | CASSPPSVNYNEQFF
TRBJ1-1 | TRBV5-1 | CASSSHGGGTEAFF
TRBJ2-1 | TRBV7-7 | CASSPIGDHGYNEQFF
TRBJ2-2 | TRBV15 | CATSRDSRVSTGELFF
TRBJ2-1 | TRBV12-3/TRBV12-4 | CASVAGLGPEQFF
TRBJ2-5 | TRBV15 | CATSRDRAGGYQETQYF
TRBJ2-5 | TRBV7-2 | CASTRAGLQEETQYF
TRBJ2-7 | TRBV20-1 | CSAKDLGTYF
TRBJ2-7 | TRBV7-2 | CASSRMTGSYEQYF
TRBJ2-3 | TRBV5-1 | CASSLEGGIGTDTQYF
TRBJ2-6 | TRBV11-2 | CASSLVGTALSGANVLTF
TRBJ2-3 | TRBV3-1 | CASSPLAGGVDTQYF
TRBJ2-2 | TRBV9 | CASSVVSGIMNTGELFF
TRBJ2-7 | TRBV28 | CASSLPGLASYEQYF